One and the same sample provided the 20 T cell receptor beta chains below, sequenced in a study of cytomegalovirus exposure and HLA in healthy donors. The PCR contained 60 Vbeta and 13 Jbeta primers. Libraries were prepared by immunoSEQ multiplex PCR; TCRdb keeps only in-frame clonotypes and omits some of them. This sample yields under 200,000 clones, of which 75% are seen a single time; 4.9% belongs to the top ten. Specimen: PBMCs. These receptors all stem from a male donor in good health and CMV-seronegative.

Of note for this clone: At one of its ends the junction is not consistent with the germline gene, which may arise from a read error. Other DNA sequences of this sample code for an identical CDR3. This chain links TRBV9 with TRBJ2-2, with a tentative D call TRBD1 (5 bases). Germline CDR1 and CDR2: SGDLS and YYNGEE. The CDR3 length is 16 residues. The DNA of the CDR3 is TGTGCCAGCAGCGTAACGCGGACAAGCAACACTGGGGAGCTGTTTTTT. Its translation is CASSVTRTSNTGELFF. The full variable domain, completed using reference TRBV9 and TRBJ2-2, is DSGVTQTPKHLITATGQRVTLRCSPRSGDLSVYWYQQSLDQGLQFLIQYYNGEERAKGNILERFSAQQFPDLHSELNLSSLELGDSALYFCASSVTRTSNTGELFFGEGSRLTVL.

The gene calls are TRBV4-1 and TRBJ1-2; D perhaps matches TRBD1 (5 bases). Trimming cost V 1 base and J 7 bases, with 19 bases left between them. This CDR3 comprises 16 residues. CDR1 and CDR2 from the germline V gene are MGHRA and YSYEKL. The CDR3 DNA is TGCGCCAGCAGCCAAGTAAGGCTTTCCGTTCAGGGTGGCTACACCTTC. Translated: CASSQVRLSVQGGYTF.

The sample holds one count of this clone. The chain uses TRBV5-4 and TRBJ2-5; 7 bases map to TRBD2. The V gene end was trimmed by 5 bases and the J gene end by 2 bases; junction bases not matched to a gene: 3. CDR3 length: 13 amino acids. Germline values: CDR1 SGHNT, CDR2 YYREEE (reference sequence). The CDR3 region has the DNA TGTGCCAGCAGGGGGGGGGAACAAGAGACCCAGTACTTC. It is translated as CASRGGEQETQYF.

The chain is built from TRBV5-1 and TRBJ1-5; D gene uncertain. CDR1 and CDR2 (germline): SGHRS, YFSETQ. The CDR3 totals 13 residues. Trimming took 2 bases from V and 4 from J, leaving 7 bases between them. CDR3 protein: CASSLTLNQPQHF. The DNA for the CDR3 is TGCGCCAGCAGCTTAACTCTAAATCAGCCCCAGCATTTT.

The chain carries TRBV7-9 and TRBJ1-1, with 7 bases fitting TRBD1. The CDR3 spans 13 residues. The V and J ends lost 2 bases and 6 bases, in that order; junction bases with no gene match: 3. Germline-derived CDR1 and CDR2 are SEHNR and FQNEAQ (reference sequence). The CDR3 nucleotides are TGTGCCAGCAGCTTAAGACAGGGCGCTGAAGCTTTCTTT. Encoded protein: CASSLRQGAEAFF.

This clone was observed once. The chain links TRBV9 to TRBJ2-3; the match to TRBD2 covers 8 bases. This CDR3 spans 16 amino acids. V lost 0 bases and J lost 4; bases outside the gene matches: 7. In germline, CDR1 is SGDLS, CDR2 YYNGEE. The chain's CDR3 is CASSVATGRGSDTQYF. In DNA form, the CDR3 reads TGTGCCAGCAGCGTAGCTACCGGGAGGGGGTCAGATACGCAGTATTTT.

J is TRBJ2-5 and V is TRBV9, with TRBD2 identical over 8 bases. Germline CDR1 is SGDLS and CDR2 is YYNGEE. This CDR3 has 12 amino acids. The J segment lost 5 bases and the V segment lost 7 bases, leaving 4 bases of the junction unmatched. The CDR3 bases are TGTGCCAGCGCGGGGGGCGGGGAGACCCAGTACTTC. It encodes CASAGGGETQYF.

The V and J genes are TRBV30 and TRBJ2-7, with 9 bases lining up with TRBD1. Trimming removed 3 bases from V and 2 bases from J; junction bases left unmatched: 5. CDR3 length equals 14 residues. CDR1 and CDR2 from the germline V gene are GTSNPN and SVGIG (reference sequence). The CDR3 nucleotides read TGTGCCTGGAGGAAACAGGGGGCAGCCTACGAGCAGTACTTC. Encoded protein: CAWRKQGAAYEQYF. Drawing the rest from reference TRBV30 and TRBJ2-7, the complete variable domain is SQTIHQWPATLVQPVGSPLSLECTVEGTSNPNLYWYRQAAGRGLQLLFYSVGIGQISSEVPQNLSASRPQDRQFILSSKKLLLSDSGFYLCAWRKQGAAYEQYFGPGTRLTVT.

The V call is TRBV13, the J call TRBJ2-1; possibly TRBD2 for D (5 bases). V lost 0 bases and J 5 bases, leaving 8 bases between the germline ends. Germline loops: CDR1 PRHDT, CDR2 FYEKMQ (reference sequence). This CDR3 has 14 amino acids. The CDR3 reads CASSLGTTHNEQFF. In DNA form, the CDR3 reads TGTGCCAGCAGCTTAGGGACTACCCACAATGAGCAGTTCTTC.

The chain couples TRBV19 to TRBJ1-3; D gene uncertain. The CDR3 runs to 16 residues. Germline V gives CDR1 LNHDA, CDR2 SQIVND (reference sequence). The V end lost 3 bases, the J end lost 0 bases, and 12 bases lay between the germline ends. The CDR3 sequence: CASSISRSHSGNTIYF. The CDR3 nucleotides read TGTGCCAGTAGTATTTCCAGGTCCCACTCTGGAAACACCATATATTTT.

The chain has TRBV9 and TRBJ2-7, with 13 bases that match TRBD2. The CDR3 totals 16 residues. The trim removed 0 bases at V and 5 bases at J, leaving 5 bases unmatched. Germline CDR1 reads SGDLS; CDR2 reads YYNGEE. The CDR3 reads CASSVDEGLAGHEQYF. CDR3 bases: TGTGCCAGCAGCGTAGACGAGGGACTAGCGGGGCACGAGCAGTACTTC.

The chain employs TRBV2 and TRBJ1-2, with 7 bases matching TRBD1. The CDR3 loop spans 11 amino acids. V lost 9 bases and J lost 5; bases outside the gene matches: 3. Germline lookup yields CDR1 SNHLY and CDR2 FYNNEI. CDR3 sequence reads: CASYRGYGYTF. CDR3 DNA: TGTGCCAGTTACAGGGGATATGGCTACACCTTC.

J is TRBJ2-5 and V is TRBV6-5, with TRBD1 matching over 8 bases. CDR1 and CDR2 from the germline V gene are MNHEY and SVGAGI. J gave up 7 bases and V 6 bases, and 13 bases lay outside the gene matches. This CDR3 is built from 15 residues. Written as DNA, the CDR3 is TGTGCCAGCAGCCCCGACAGGGGATCTGATGGGACCCAGTACTTC. It is translated as CASSPDRGSDGTQYF.

The chain employs TRBV6-5 and TRBJ1-4; TRBD1 is a possible D gene (6 bases). Germline values: CDR1 MNHEY, CDR2 SVGAGI. Trimming took 6 bases from V and 5 from J, leaving 16 bases between them. CDR3 size: 15 residues. CDR3 nucleotides: TGTGCCAGCAGCCTCGGACAGTTTATGAATGAAAAACTGTTTTTT. Translating it yields CASSLGQFMNEKLFF.

The J gene is TRBJ1-1, the V gene TRBV9; 11 bases agree with TRBD1. After removal of 3 bases from V and 4 bases from J, the junction contained 5 bases not matched to a gene. Germline assignment: CDR1 SGDLS and CDR2 YYNGEE. This CDR3 spans 15 amino acids. CDR3 in DNA: TGTGCCAGCAGCGCCCGGGGACAGGGGGTCACTGAAGCTTTCTTT. Translated: CASSARGQGVTEAFF. Using reference TRBV9 and TRBJ1-1 for the parts outside the CDR3, the full variable domain is DSGVTQTPKHLITATGQRVTLRCSPRSGDLSVYWYQQSLDQGLQFLIQYYNGEERAKGNILERFSAQQFPDLHSELNLSSLELGDSALYFCASSARGQGVTEAFFGQGTRLTVV.

This clone has only a few counts. The chain links TRBV28 to TRBJ2-5; the match to TRBD1 covers 9 bases. The J call may be wrong; the DNA end is better matched by TRBJ2-7. CDR3 length equals 15 residues. Germline V lookup: CDR1 MDHEN, CDR2 SYDVKM. CDR3 in amino acids: CASSLPGQGPYEQYF. Written as DNA, the CDR3 is TGTGCCAGCAGTTTACCGGGACAGGGCCCCTACGAGCAGTACTTC.

The V gene is TRBV19, the J gene TRBJ2-7; 10 bases are a match to TRBD1. Looked up from germline, CDR1 is LNHDA and CDR2 is SQIVND (reference sequence). After removal of 4 bases from V and 1 base from J, the junction contained 7 bases not matched to a gene. CDR3 size: 16 residues. The CDR3 loop reads CASSRGQGRWSYEQYF. CDR3 DNA: TGTGCCAGTAGTAGGGGACAGGGGCGATGGTCCTACGAGCAGTACTTC.

The chain employs TRBV11-2 and TRBJ2-1; TRBD1 aligns across 9 bases. The CDR3 consists of 16 residues. Germline assignment: CDR1 SGHAT and CDR2 FQNNGV. V lost 2 bases to trimming and J lost 4 bases; unmatched junction nucleotides: 6. The CDR3 DNA follows: TGTGCCAGCAGCTTACCACCCGGACAGGGGTACAATGAGCAGTTCTTC. Protein: CASSLPPGQGYNEQFF.

The chain joins TRBV4-1 to TRBJ1-2, with 10 positions matching TRBD1. With 0 bases clipped from V and 4 bases from J, the junction kept 5 bases outside the gene matches. Germline V lookup: CDR1 MGHRA, CDR2 YSYEKL. This CDR3 region has 16 residues. The CDR3 reads CASSQEGQGHLYGYTF. Here the CDR3 DNA reads TGCGCCAGCAGCCAAGAGGGACAGGGGCACCTCTATGGCTACACCTTC.

The chain carries TRBV11-3 and TRBJ2-1, with TRBD2 matching 9 bases. The junction had 4 bases not matched to a gene; V was cut back by 1 base and J by 9 bases. The CDR3 length is 14 residues. Germline values: CDR1 SGHNT, CDR2 YENEEA. CDR3 sequence reads: CASSLGNSGSEQFF. CDR3 coding DNA: TGTGCCAGCAGCTTAGGAAATAGCGGGAGTGAGCAGTTCTTC.